This T cell receptor beta chain was profiled in a study of cytomegalovirus exposure and HLA in healthy donors. At the level of the study: Prior work identified 117 million unique TCR beta sequences in roughly 180 million T cells. In terms of ancestry, the Caucasian-associated cluster contained 75% to 85% of the approximately 380 genotyped donors. Study conclusions and caveats: A classifier reportedly called cytomegalovirus status with high sensitivity and specificity. As a later analysis showed, a missense DCLRE1C variant was linked to trimming of TCR beta V- and J-genes.

In the case of this clone: Its antigen is still unknown.

Primers: 60 Vbeta forward and 13 Jbeta reverse. Produced via immunoSEQ multiplex PCR; TCRdb's table is partial and in-frame only. The table includes approximately 71,000 clones, roughly 70% detected once. The length of the CDR3 is 12 residues. Germline V lookup: CDR1 SGHTA, CDR2 FQGNSA. The V end lost 1 base, the J end lost 10 bases, and 8 bases lay between the germline ends. Material: PBMCs. The chain couples TRBV7-2 to TRBJ2-1; a possible D gene is TRBD1 (6 bases). This clonotype was sampled from a middle-aged woman in good health and CMV-seropositive. CDR3 DNA: TGTGCCAGCAGCTTAGATGACAGGGAGCAGTTCTTC. Its protein is CASSLDDREQFF.